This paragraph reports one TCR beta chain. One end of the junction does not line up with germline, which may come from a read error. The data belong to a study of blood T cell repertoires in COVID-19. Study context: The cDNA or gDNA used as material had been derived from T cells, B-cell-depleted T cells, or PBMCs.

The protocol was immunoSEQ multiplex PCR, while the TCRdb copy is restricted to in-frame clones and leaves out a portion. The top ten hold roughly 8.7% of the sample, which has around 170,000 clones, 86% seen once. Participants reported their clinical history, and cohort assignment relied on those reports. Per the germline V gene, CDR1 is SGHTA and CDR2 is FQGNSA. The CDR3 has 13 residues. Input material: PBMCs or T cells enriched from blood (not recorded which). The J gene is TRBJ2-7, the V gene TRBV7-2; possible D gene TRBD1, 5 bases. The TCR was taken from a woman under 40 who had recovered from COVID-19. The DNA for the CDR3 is TGTGCCAGCAGCTTAGCAGGGGATTACGGGCAGTACTTC. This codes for CASSLAGDYGQYF. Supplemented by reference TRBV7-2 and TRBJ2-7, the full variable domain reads GAGVSQSPSNKVTEKGKDVELRCDPISGHTALYWYRQSLGQGLEFLIYFQGNSAPDKSGLPSDRFSAERTGGSVSTLTIQRTQQEDSAVYLCASSLAGDYGQYFGPGTRLTVT.